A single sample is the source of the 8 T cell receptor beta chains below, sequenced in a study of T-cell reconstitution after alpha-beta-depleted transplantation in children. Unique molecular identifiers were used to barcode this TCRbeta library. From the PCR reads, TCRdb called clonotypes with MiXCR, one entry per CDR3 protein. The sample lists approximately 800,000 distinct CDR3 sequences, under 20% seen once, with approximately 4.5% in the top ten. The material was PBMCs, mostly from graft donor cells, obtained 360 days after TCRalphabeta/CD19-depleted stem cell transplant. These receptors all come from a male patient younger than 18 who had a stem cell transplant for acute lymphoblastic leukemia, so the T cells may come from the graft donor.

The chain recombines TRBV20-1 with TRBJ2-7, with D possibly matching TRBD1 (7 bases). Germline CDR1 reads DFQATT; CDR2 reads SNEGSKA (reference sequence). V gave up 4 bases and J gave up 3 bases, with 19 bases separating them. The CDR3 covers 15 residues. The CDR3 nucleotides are TGCAGTGCTAATTCAGGAGGGGACAGAAACTACGAGCAGTACTTC. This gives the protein CSANSGGDRNYEQYF.

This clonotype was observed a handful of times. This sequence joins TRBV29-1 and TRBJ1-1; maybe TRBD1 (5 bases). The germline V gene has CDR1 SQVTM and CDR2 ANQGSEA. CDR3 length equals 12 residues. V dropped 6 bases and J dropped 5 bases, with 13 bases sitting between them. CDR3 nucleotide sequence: TGCAGCGTCAGGAGGGGAGGGACTGAAGCTTTCTTT. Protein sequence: CSVRRGGTEAFF.

CDR3 sequence (DNA): TGTGCCAGCAGTGAAGCTGGGACTGGCTACGTCGAGCAGTACTTC. It is translated as CASSEAGTGYVEQYF. The chain uses TRBV6-1 and TRBJ2-7; D is possibly TRBD2 (6 bases). The CDR3 loop spans 15 amino acids. Germline lookup yields CDR1 MNHNS and CDR2 SASEGT. V gave up 0 bases and J gave up 6 bases, with 15 bases separating them.

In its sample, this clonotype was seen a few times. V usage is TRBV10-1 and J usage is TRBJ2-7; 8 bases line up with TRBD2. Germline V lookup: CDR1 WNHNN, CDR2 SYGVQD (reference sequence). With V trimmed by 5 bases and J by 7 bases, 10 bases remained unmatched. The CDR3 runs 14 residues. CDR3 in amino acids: CASSRSGSSLEQYF. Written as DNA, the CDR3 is TGCGCCAGCAGTCGAAGCGGGAGTAGTTTGGAGCAGTACTTC.

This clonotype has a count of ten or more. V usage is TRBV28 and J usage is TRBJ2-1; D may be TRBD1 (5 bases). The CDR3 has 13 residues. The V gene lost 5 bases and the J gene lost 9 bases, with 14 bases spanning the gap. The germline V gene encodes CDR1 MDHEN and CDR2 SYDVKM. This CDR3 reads CASSISREGEQFF. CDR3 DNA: TGTGCCAGCAGTATTTCCAGGGAAGGTGAGCAGTTCTTC.

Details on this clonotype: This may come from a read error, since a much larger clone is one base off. The CDR3 coding sequence is TGTGCCAGCAGTTGGTTCGGCTGGGCTGAAGCTTTCTTT. Protein: CASSWFGWAEAFF. The chain links TRBV25-1 to TRBJ1-1; D is uncertain. The V gene's germline CDR1 is MGHDK and CDR2 SYGVNS. The CDR3 loop spans 13 amino acids. V was clipped by 5 bases and J by 6 bases, with 13 bases between them. Using reference TRBV25-1 and TRBJ1-1 for the parts outside the CDR3, the full variable domain is EADIYQTPRYLVIGTGKKITLECSQTMGHDKMYWYQQDPGMELHLIHYSYGVNSTEKGDLSSESTVSRIRTEHFPLTLESARPSHTSQYLCASSWFGWAEAFFGQGTRLTVV.

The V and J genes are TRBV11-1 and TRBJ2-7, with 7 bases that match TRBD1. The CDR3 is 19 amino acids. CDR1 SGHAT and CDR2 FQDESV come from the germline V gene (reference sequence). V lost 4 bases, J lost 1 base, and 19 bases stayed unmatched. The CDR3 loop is CASSSTLLKTGNISYEQYF. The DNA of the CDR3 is TGTGCCAGCAGCTCCACCCTCCTGAAGACAGGGAATATATCCTACGAGCAGTACTTC.

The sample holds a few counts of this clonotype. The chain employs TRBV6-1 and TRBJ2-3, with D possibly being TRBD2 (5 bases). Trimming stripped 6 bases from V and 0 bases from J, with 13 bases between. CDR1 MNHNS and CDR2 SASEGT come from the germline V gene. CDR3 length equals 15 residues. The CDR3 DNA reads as TGTGCCAGCAGATCAGCAGGACTTAGCACAGATACGCAGTATTTT. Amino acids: CASRSAGLSTDTQYF.